This TCR beta chain came from a study of shared clonotypes between healthy human individuals. Turning to the study itself: CD4 naive cells filled three plates per donor, CD4 memory three, CD8 naive two and CD8 memory one.

Findings and caveats of the study: About 5.2% was the fraction of naive CD4 clonotypes found shared across a handful of donors. The authors expected sequencing depth to affect clonotype sharing among donors. Across subsets, estimated richness was generally greater for naive than for memory populations.

CD45RO-negative, CCR7-positively selected cells formed the naive CD8 fraction, excluding terminally differentiated effector memory CD45RA+ cells. As regards this clone: The antigen remains unidentified.

Method: immunoSEQ multiplex PCR; TCRdb's copy keeps in-frame clones and lacks some. This sample has 1.5 million to 2.5 million clones, with roughly 95% found just once. Sequenced sample: naive CD8+ T cells sorted from blood. This sequence was found in a man aged 18-30 years in good health.

For the CDR3, the DNA is TGTGCCAGCAGTTCCCGGGACTACTCCTACGAGCAGTACTTC. Translating it yields CASSSRDYSYEQYF. The genes are TRBV11-2 and TRBJ2-7, with TRBD2 identical over 7 bases. Germline trimming cut 6 bases from V and 0 bases from J; bases unmatched to any gene: 5. The CDR3 has 14 residues. Per the germline V gene, CDR1 is SGHAT and CDR2 is FQNNGV.